This T cell receptor (beta chain) originates from a study of vaccination and CD4 T cells after COVID-19. Study information: There were six male and four female convalescents, and two of them were Hispanic.

As for this clonotype: Its specificity is unknown.

The CDR3 length is 16 residues. CDR1 is MNHNS and CDR2 is SASEGT in the germline V gene. With 4 bases clipped from V and 0 bases from J, the junction kept 9 bases outside the gene matches. Specified treatment: roughly nine-day PBMC culture with coronavirus spike peptide pools or control peptides (ViraFEST assay). Cultured CD4+ T cell DNA underwent sequencing with the Oncomine TCR Beta short-read assay. TCRdb reanalysed the PCR reads using MiXCR and keeps one entry per CDR3 protein. The table has 9,500 to 15,000 distinct CDR3 sequences, 54% seen once. The sample in question was cultured CD4+ T cells from blood, obtained after SARS-CoV-2 vaccination. The clonotype comes from a human donor with COVID-19. This chain connects TRBV6-1 to TRBJ2-7, with 7 positions matching TRBD2. CDR3 nucleotides: TGTGCCAGCAGTGCAACTAGCGCTGGAAGCTCCTACGAGCAGTACTTC. It encodes CASSATSAGSSYEQYF.